Shown below are 14 T cell receptor beta chains from a single sample sequenced in a study of OX40 agonist ivuxolimab in advanced cancers. Library prep was done by the immunoSEQ multiplex PCR assay. Not all clones reach the TCRdb copy of this immuneACCESS table, which keeps in-frame sequences only. Checked studies attribute under half of the gap to unresolved V genes and leave the rest unexplained. Across this sample there are some 69,000 clones, with roughly nine tenths seen only once. The ten most abundant clones make up under 0.35% of the sample. This material consisted of CD4+ or CD8+ T cells sorted from blood, taken in a trial of the OX40 agonist ivuxolimab. Receptors originate from an adult with an advanced solid tumor such as melanoma, head and neck, liver or kidney cancer.

The rearrangement joins TRBV11-1 to TRBJ2-7, with 9 bases matching TRBD1. With 5 bases clipped from V and 2 bases from J, the junction kept 10 bases outside the gene matches. The CDR3 consists of 16 residues. Germline CDR1 and CDR2: SGHAT and FQDESV (reference sequence). CDR3 amino acids: CASSPRGTGKPYEQYF. Written as DNA, the CDR3 is TGTGCCAGCAGCCCAAGGGGGACAGGGAAACCCTACGAGCAGTACTTC.

This clone was found a few times. The chain recombines TRBV19 with TRBJ1-5; D gene unclear. V was clipped by 7 bases and J by 4 bases, with 11 bases between them. The germline gives CDR1 LNHDA, CDR2 SQIVND (reference sequence). This CDR3 has 13 amino acids. CDR3 residues: CASTTPRNQPQHF. Here the CDR3 DNA reads TGTGCCAGTACCACCCCGAGGAATCAGCCCCAGCATTTT.

Only one count was recorded for this clone. The chain uses TRBV27 and TRBJ2-7; 8 positions match TRBD1. The CDR3 runs 14 residues. Per germline, CDR1 MNHEY and CDR2 SMNVEV (reference sequence). J lost 3 bases, V lost 5 bases, and 6 bases had no gene match. CDR3 loop: CASSGRDRIYEQYF. Here the CDR3 DNA reads TGTGCCAGCAGTGGCCGGGACAGGATCTACGAGCAGTACTTC.

The rearrangement joins TRBV19 to TRBJ2-4; TRBD2 aligns across 7 bases. This CDR3 spans 15 amino acids. Germline V gives CDR1 LNHDA, CDR2 SQIVND (reference sequence). Trimming took 0 bases from V and 2 from J; bases not matched to a gene: 1. The CDR3 DNA follows: TGTGCCAGTAGTATAGAAGGGACTACCAAAAACATTCAGTACTTC. It encodes CASSIEGTTKNIQYF. Looking up the rest from reference TRBV19 and TRBJ2-4 gives the full variable domain: DGGITQSPKYLFRKEGQNVTLSCEQNLNHDAMYWYRQDPGQGLRLIYYSQIVNDFQKGDIAEGYSVSREKKESFPLTVTSAQKNPTAFYLCASSIEGTTKNIQYFGAGTRLSVL.

The chain has TRBV5-5 and TRBJ1-1; possibly TRBD1 for D (5 bases). The germline CDR1 and CDR2 sequences are SGHKS and YYEKEE (reference sequence). Trimming left V 4 bases short and J 6 bases short, with 25 bases between. This CDR3 comprises 17 residues. CDR3 in DNA: TGTGCCAGCAGCGGGCCCCGGCCAGGGCTAGGTATCGCTGAAGCTTTCTTT. Translating gives CASSGPRPGLGIAEAFF. Together with reference TRBV5-5 and TRBJ1-1, the CDR3 gives the full variable domain: DAGVTQSPTHLIKTRGQQVTLRCSPISGHKSVSWYQQVLGQGPQFIFQYYEKEERGRGNFPDRFSARQFPNYSSELNVNALLLGDSALYLCASSGPRPGLGIAEAFFGQGTRLTVV.

The chain joins TRBV12-5 to TRBJ1-1; 11 bases agree with TRBD1. The CDR3 length is 15 residues. The germline V gene encodes CDR1 LGHNT and CDR2 FRNRAP. Trimming removed 4 bases from V and 2 bases from J; junction bases left unmatched: 3. CDR3 in DNA: TGTGCTAGTGGTTGGGACAGGGGGTTAAACACTGAAGCTTTCTTT. Translation gives CASGWDRGLNTEAFF.

The chain carries TRBV10-3 and TRBJ1-1; D uncertain. Germline V CDR1 and CDR2: ENHRY, SYGVKD. The V gene lost 6 bases and the J gene lost 0 bases, with 14 bases spanning the gap. This CDR3 comprises 15 residues. Here the CDR3 DNA reads TGTGCCATCAGCAAGACATATCCCTTGAACACTGAAGCTTTCTTT. Translation gives CAISKTYPLNTEAFF.

This clone appeared once. The chain has TRBV6-5 and TRBJ1-1; D ambiguous. Trimming took off 2 bases at V and 3 bases at J, with 10 bases between the two ends. The CDR3 totals 14 residues. Germline loops: CDR1 MNHEY, CDR2 SVGAGI. This CDR3 reads CASSYVEAYTEAFF. In DNA, the CDR3 is TGTGCCAGCAGTTACGTCGAAGCGTACACTGAAGCTTTCTTT.

The chain recombines TRBV2 with TRBJ2-1, with D tentatively TRBD1 (6 bases). This CDR3 is 15 amino acids long. V dropped 7 bases and J dropped 1 base, with 14 bases sitting between them. The germline gives CDR1 SNHLY, CDR2 FYNNEI. This chain's CDR3 is CASTTTGPSYNEQFF. CDR3 in DNA: TGTGCCAGCACCACGACAGGTCCATCCTACAATGAGCAGTTCTTC. Based on the CDR3 plus reference TRBV2 and TRBJ2-1, the full variable domain is EPEVTQTPSHQVTQMGQEVILRCVPISNHLYFYWYRQILGQKVEFLVSFYNNEISEKSEIFDDQFSVERPDGSNFTLKIRSTKLEDSAMYFCASTTTGPSYNEQFFGPGTRLTVL.

This clone was counted a single time. The chain couples TRBV7-9 to TRBJ1-5; a possible D gene is TRBD1 (5 bases). The CDR3 is made up of 14 amino acids. Germline loops: CDR1 SEHNR, CDR2 FQNEAQ (reference sequence). V was shortened by 0 bases and J by 8 bases, with 11 bases between the two germline ends. CDR3 coding DNA: TGTGCCAGCAGCTTAGCGGGGGGGACGGAGCCCCAGCATTTT. The encoded protein is CASSLAGGTEPQHF.

The rearrangement joins TRBV7-9 to TRBJ2-7; 9 nucleotides align to TRBD1. This CDR3 is built from 15 residues. In germline, CDR1 is SEHNR, CDR2 FQNEAQ (reference sequence). J gave up 2 bases and V 5 bases, and 7 bases lay outside the gene matches. CDR3 coding DNA: TGTGCCAGCAGCATGGGACAGGGATGGCCCTACGAGCAGTACTTC. This codes for CASSMGQGWPYEQYF.

V gene TRBV10-3 combines with J gene TRBJ2-1, with unresolved D. Trimming pared 3 bases from V and 6 bases from J, leaving 15 bases between. The CDR3 contains 15 residues. Germline V gene data show CDR1 as ENHRY and CDR2 as SYGVKD. The DNA for the CDR3 is TGTGCCATCAGTGACACACGGGTGAAGGGCAATGAGCAGTTCTTC. Protein product: CAISDTRVKGNEQFF.

The chain links TRBV19 to TRBJ1-5, with D possibly matching TRBD1 (6 bases). The CDR3 contains 15 residues. Germline loops: CDR1 LNHDA, CDR2 SQIVND (reference sequence). V was pared by 6 bases and J by 3 bases, with 15 bases between. CDR3 DNA: TGTGCCAGTAGCTCCCCCGGACAGATCAATCAGCCCCAGCATTTT. It is translated as CASSSPGQINQPQHF.

The CDR3 DNA follows: TGTGCCAGCAGCCAAGGAGGGACTAGCGAAGGAGCCATTCAGTACTTC. Protein product: CASSQGGTSEGAIQYF. The gene calls are TRBV14 and TRBJ2-4; 10 positions match TRBD2. V was pared by 1 base and J by 9 bases, with 9 bases of the junction left unmatched. Per the germline V gene, CDR1 is SGHDN and CDR2 is FVKESK. The CDR3 runs to 16 residues.